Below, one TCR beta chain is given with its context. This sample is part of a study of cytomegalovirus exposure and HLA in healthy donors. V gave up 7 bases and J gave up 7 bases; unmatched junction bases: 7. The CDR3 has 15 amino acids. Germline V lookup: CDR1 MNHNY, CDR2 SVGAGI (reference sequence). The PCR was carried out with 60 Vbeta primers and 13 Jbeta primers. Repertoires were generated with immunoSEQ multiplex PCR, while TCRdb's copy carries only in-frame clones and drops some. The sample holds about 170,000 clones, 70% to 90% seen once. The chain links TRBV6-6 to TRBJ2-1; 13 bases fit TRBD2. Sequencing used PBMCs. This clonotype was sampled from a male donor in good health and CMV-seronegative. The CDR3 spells CASTLLAGGVNEQFF. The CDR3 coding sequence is TGTGCCAGCACTTTACTAGCGGGAGGGGTAAATGAGCAGTTCTTC.